The clone carrying this T cell receptor beta chain was recorded many times. Its antigen is as yet unknown. One end of the junction does not line up with germline, which may come from a read error. Library construction for TCR beta used iRepertoire HTBI primers and Arm-PCR of CDR3 regions. TCRdb recomputed calls from the multiplex PCR reads with MiXCR, one row per CDR3 protein. The profile covers hundreds of thousands of distinct CDR3 sequences, with approximately 21% appearing a single time and approximately 6.4% taken by the ten largest. CDR3 length: 14 residues. Indicated time point: persistent/refractory GD, antithyroid drugs over 5 years with positive TRAb. PBMCs were the source of the RNA used for TCR sequencing. Patients met American Thyroid Association criteria for Graves' disease. The data are from a study of regulatory T cells in long-lasting Graves disease. The study, taken as a whole, reports: Segments TRBV28, TRBJ1-2 and TRBJ2-5 showed preferential usage in persistent disease.

The specimen comprised peripheral blood mononuclear cells (PBMCs), sampled when the disease was refractory, from a patient treated with antithyroid drugs. The sequence came from a female donor with Graves disease. The J gene is TRBJ1-1, the V gene TRBV12-3 or TRBV12-4; a possible D gene is TRBD1 (5 bases). The CDR3 DNA follows: TGTGCCAGCAGCTTAGCGAGGGGCGGCACTGAAGCTTTCTTT. As protein: CASSLARGGTEAFF.